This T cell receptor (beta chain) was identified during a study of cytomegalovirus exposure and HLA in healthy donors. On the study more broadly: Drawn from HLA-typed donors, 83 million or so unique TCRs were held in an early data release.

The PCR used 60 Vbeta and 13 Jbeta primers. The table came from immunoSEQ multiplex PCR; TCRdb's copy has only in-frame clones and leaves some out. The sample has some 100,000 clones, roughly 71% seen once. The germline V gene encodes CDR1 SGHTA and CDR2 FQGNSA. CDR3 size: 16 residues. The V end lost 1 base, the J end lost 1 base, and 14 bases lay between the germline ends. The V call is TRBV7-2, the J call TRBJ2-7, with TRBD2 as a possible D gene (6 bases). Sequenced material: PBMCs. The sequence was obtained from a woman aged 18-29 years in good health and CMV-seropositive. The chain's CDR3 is CASSLVGGIGSYEQYF. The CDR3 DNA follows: TGTGCCAGCAGCTTAGTAGGCGGGATTGGGTCCTACGAGCAGTACTTC.